A single TCR beta chain is shown here with its context. The clone's antigen remains unknown. Base quality data are lacking; no much larger clone is found one base away. Clipping removes 4 bases from V and 4 bases from J, with 3 as the unmatched junction base count. The CDR1 and CDR2 encoded by the germline V gene (reference sequence) are LNHDA and SQIVND. The CDR3 holds 14 amino acids from the cysteine to the phenylalanine. The DNA shown is the 42-base CDR3, in frame from base 1. The entry originates in a study of blood T cell repertoires in COVID-19 (dated by TCRdb to about 2020). Describing the broader study: Collaborator samples came from the United States, Italy and Spain and covered acute and convalescent phases of COVID-19. The samples were drawn from the first 160 participants of the ongoing ImmuneRACE study and from 1,254 subjects provided by 6 global collaborators. The material from the prospective study consisted of cDNA or gDNA derived from T cells, B-cell-depleted T cells, or PBMCs. The sample metadata nearly always contained a de-identified subject ID, COVID-19 status, age in years and sex. Subjects who had been exposed to COVID-19, were actively infected with it, or had recovered from it provided the deeply sampled blood TCRbeta repertoires that made up the dataset. Where HLA class I and class II types were available, the types were taken from metadata supplied by the sample provider, not from assay-based typing. The repertoires were released in a freely available public database meant as a resource for research on the immune response to SARS-CoV-2. What the work shows at the level of the full study, not this receptor alone: The amount of clinical and demographic metadata varied by source and participant and was provided uncurated.

TCRbeta CDR3 regions were amplified from genomic DNA by means of the immunoSEQ Assay, a bias-controlled multiplex PCR. The authors' analysis ran thus. The number of nucleated cells in each sample was estimated by amplification of reference gene primers within the assay. Sequence reads were collapsed and filtered to measure the absolute abundance of every unique TCRbeta CDR3 rearrangement. For each sample, productive Simpson clonality was calculated as the square root of Simpson's diversity index across productive rearrangements. What TCRdb holds here is the immuneACCESS table cut down to in-frame rearrangements. Part of the clones is not present; checked against another copy, under half of the missing clones reflect an unresolved V gene, and the others are unexplained. Clonal size and the V and J genes are those of that table, whereas D and trimming came from the DNA. For this sample the table gives over 450,000 clones, of which roughly 89% were detected only once. Around 8% of the sample comes from the top ten.

One collaborating source in Seattle enrolled patients while the patients were actively infected and followed the patients over time throughout the course of disease. Collaborating institutions collected whole blood in K2EDTA tubes following their own protocols. For TCRbeta analysis, collaborator samples were shipped as frozen whole blood, as isolated PBMCs, or as DNA extracted from either sample type. The sequence came from a woman in her forties or fifties with COVID-19, enrolled during active disease. Specimen: peripheral blood. This receptor chain uses TRBV19 and TRBJ1-5; the junction holds 8 bases that match TRBD1. The encoded CDR3 is CASSTDRGNQPQHF. In nucleotide form, the sequence is TGTGCCAGTAGTACTGACAGGGGAAATCAGCCCCAGCATTTT.